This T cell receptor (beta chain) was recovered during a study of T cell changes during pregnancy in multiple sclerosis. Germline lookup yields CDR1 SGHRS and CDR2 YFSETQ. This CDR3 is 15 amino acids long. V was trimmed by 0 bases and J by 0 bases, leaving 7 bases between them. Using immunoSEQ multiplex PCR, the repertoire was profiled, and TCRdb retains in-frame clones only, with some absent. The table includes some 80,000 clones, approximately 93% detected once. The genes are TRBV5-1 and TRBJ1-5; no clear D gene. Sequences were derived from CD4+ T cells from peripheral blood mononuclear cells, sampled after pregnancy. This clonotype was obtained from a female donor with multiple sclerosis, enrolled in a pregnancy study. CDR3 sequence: CASSLDGNSNQPQHF. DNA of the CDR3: TGCGCCAGCAGCTTGGACGGGAATAGCAATCAGCCCCAGCATTTT.